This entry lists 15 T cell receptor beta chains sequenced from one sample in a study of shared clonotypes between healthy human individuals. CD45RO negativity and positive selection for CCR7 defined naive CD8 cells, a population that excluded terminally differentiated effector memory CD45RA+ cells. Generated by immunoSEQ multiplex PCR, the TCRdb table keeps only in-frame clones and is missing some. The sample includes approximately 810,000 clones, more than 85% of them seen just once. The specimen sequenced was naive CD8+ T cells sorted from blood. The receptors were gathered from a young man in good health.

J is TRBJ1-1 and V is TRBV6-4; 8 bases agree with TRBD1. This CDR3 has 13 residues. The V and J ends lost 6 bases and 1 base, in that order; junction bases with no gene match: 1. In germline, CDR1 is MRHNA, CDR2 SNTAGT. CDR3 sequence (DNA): TGTGCCAGCAGAGGGACAGGGAACACTGAAGCTTTCTTT. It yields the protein CASRGTGNTEAFF.

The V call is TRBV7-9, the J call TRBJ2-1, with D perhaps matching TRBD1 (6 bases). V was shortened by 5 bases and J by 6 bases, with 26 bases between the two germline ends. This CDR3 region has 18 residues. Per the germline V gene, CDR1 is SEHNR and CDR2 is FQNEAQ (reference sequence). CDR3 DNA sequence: TGTGCCAGCAGCAGTACTACCCTGACAGGCCAACTAAGCAATGAGCAGTTCTTC. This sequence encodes CASSSTTLTGQLSNEQFF.

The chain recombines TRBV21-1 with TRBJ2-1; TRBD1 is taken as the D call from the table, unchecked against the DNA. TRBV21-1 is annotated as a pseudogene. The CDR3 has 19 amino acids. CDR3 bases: TGTGCCAGCAGCGCCACCCTCCCGGGACAGGGAATATCCTACAATGAGCAGTTCTTC. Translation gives CASSATLPGQGISYNEQFF.

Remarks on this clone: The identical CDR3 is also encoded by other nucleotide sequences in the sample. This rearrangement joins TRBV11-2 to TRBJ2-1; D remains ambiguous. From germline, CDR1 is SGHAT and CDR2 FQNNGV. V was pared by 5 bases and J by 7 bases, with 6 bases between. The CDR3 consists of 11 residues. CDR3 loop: CASSLTNEQFF. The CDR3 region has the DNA TGTGCCAGCAGCCTAACAAATGAGCAGTTCTTC.

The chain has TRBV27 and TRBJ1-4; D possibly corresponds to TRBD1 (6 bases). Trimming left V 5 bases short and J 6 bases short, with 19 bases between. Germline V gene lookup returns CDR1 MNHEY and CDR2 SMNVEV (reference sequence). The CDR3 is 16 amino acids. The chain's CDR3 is CASSTDMGGRDEKLFF. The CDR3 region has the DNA TGTGCCAGCAGTACCGACATGGGGGGGCGCGATGAAAAACTGTTTTTT.

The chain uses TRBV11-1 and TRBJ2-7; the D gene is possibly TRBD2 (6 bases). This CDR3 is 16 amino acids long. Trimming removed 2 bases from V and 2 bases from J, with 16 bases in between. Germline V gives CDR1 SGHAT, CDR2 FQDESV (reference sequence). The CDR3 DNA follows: TGTGCCAGCAGCTTAAGGGACTCACTGGATGCCTACGAGCAGTACTTC. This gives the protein CASSLRDSLDAYEQYF.

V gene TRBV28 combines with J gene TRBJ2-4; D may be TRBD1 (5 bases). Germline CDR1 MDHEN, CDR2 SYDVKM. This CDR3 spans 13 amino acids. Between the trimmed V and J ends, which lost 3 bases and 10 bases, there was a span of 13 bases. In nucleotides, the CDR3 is TGTGCCAGCAGTTTCGACAGCTACCCTATTCAGTACTTC. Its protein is CASSFDSYPIQYF.

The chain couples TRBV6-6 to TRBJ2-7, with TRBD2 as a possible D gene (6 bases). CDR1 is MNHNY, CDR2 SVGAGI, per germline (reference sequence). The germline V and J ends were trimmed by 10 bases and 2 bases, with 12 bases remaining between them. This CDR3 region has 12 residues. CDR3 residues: CATGTAPYEQYF. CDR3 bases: TGTGCCACCGGGACTGCACCCTACGAGCAGTACTTC.

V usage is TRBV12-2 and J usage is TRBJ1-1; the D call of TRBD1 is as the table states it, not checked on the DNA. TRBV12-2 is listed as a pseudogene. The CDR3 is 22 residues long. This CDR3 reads CASRLEGTASGRAKGVRLEAFF. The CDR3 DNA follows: TGTGCAAGTCGCTTAGAGGGGACGGCATCGGGCAGGGCTAAGGGGGTCCGCCTTGAAGCTTTCTTT.

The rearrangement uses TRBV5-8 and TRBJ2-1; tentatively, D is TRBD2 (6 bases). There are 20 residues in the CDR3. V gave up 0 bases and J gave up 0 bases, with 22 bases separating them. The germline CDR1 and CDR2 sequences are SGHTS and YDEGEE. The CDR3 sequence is CASSLGPNSVSGSSYNEQFF. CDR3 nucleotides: TGTGCCAGCAGCTTGGGTCCCAACTCGGTTAGCGGCAGCTCCTACAATGAGCAGTTCTTC.

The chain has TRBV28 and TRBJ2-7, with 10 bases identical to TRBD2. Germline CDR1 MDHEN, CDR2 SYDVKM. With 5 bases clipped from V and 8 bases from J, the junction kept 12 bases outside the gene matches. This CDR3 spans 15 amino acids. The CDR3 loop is CASSLNSAGGGQQYF. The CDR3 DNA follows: TGTGCCAGCAGTCTTAATTCAGCGGGAGGGGGCCAGCAGTACTTC.

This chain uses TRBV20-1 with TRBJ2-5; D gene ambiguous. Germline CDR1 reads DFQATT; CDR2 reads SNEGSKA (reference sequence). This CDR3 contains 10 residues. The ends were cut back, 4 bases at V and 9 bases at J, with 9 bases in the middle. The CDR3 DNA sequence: TGCAGTGCTAAATATGGGTCCCAGTACTTC. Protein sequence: CSAKYGSQYF.

CDR3 loop: CASSHTWGREDTGELFF. As DNA, the CDR3 is TGCGCCAGCAGCCACACATGGGGGCGGGAGGACACCGGGGAGCTGTTTTTT. This sequence joins TRBV4-3 and TRBJ2-2; 8 nucleotides match TRBD2. The CDR3 is 17 residues long. Germline CDR1 reads LGHNA; CDR2 reads YSLEER. The J segment lost 3 bases and the V segment lost 3 bases, leaving 9 bases of the junction unmatched.

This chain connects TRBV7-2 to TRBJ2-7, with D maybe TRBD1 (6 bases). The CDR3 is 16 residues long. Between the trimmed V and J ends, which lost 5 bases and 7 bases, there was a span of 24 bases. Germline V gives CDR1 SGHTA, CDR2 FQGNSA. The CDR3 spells CASSPREGHSLWEQYF. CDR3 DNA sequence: TGTGCCAGCAGCCCAAGAGAGGGACATTCTTTATGGGAGCAGTACTTC.

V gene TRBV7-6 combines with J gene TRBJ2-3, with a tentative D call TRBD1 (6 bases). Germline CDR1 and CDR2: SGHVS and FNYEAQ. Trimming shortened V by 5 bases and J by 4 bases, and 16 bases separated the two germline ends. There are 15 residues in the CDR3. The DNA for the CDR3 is TGTGCCAGCAGCCAGAGGGGGAGAGGGGCAGATACGCAGTATTTT. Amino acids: CASSQRGRGADTQYF. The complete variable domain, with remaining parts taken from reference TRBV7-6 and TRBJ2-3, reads GAGVSQSPRYKVTKRGQDVALRCDPISGHVSLYWYRQALGQGPEFLTYFNYEAQQDKSGLPNDRFSAERPEGSISTLTIQRTEQRDSAMYRCASSQRGRGADTQYFGPGTRLTVL.